Sequencing of this T cell receptor (beta chain) was carried out in a study of blood T cell repertoires in COVID-19. As originally analysed: Amplification of reference gene primers was used by the study to estimate nucleated cell counts. The protocol was immunoSEQ multiplex PCR, while the TCRdb copy is restricted to in-frame clones and leaves out a portion. V and J calls and clone size are those listed in that table; D and trimming were worked out from the DNA. The sample consists of more than 95,000 clones, roughly 90% of them appearing once. J was trimmed by 7 bases and V by 4 bases; bases with no gene match: 7. Germline V gene sequence: CDR1 SGHAT, CDR2 FQNNGV. The CDR3 runs to 15 residues.

This clonotype was sampled from a man aged 70-80 years who had recovered from COVID-19. Sequenced: peripheral blood. The chain is built from TRBV11-2 and TRBJ2-5; the match to TRBD2 covers 12 bases. The CDR3 here is CASSSHPSGGGTQYF. As DNA, the CDR3 is TGTGCCAGCAGCTCCCATCCTAGCGGGGGGGGGACCCAGTACTTC.